This is a list of T cell receptor beta chains from one sample in a study of blood T cells in healthy people across ages. MiXCR, run by TCRdb on the 5' RACE reads, gives a single entry per CDR3 protein. Among 730,000 or so distinct CDR3 sequences listed, around 41% were seen once. Sample: blood. The source of these receptors is a man older than 75 in good health. CDR3s include the opening cysteine and the closing phenylalanine or tryptophan. D genes are given only for firm matches. Rows give clone size only sometimes, using once, few, many, or a class for an expanded clone.

>NA|NA|TRBV24-1|TRBJ2-2
CATSPAGTGELFF
TGTGCCACCAGTCCCGCGGGAACCGGGGAGCTGTTTTTT
>TRBD1|NA|TRBV7-2|TRBJ1-2
CAGSLGGQGRDGYTF
TGTGCCGGCAGCTTAGGGGGACAGGGGCGAGATGGCTACACCTTC
>NA|few|TRBV6-6|TRBJ2-7
CASSSGSSRSYEQYF
TGTGCCAGCAGTTCTGGCTCCTCGAGGTCCTACGAGCAGTACTTC
>TRBD1|NA|TRBV7-9|TRBJ2-7
CASSFTSGTGSEQYF
TGTGCCAGCAGCTTTACTTCCGGGACAGGGAGCGAGCAGTACTTC
>NA|NA|TRBV11-3|TRBJ2-5
CASSLRGAYNEQYF
TGTGCCAGCAGTCTAAGGGGAGCCTACAATGAGCAGTACTTC
>NA|once|TRBV20-1|TRBJ2-3
CSASGENADTQYF
TGCAGTGCTAGCGGGGAGAACGCAGATACGCAGTATTTT
>TRBD1|many|TRBV29-1|TRBJ1-1
CSLWTGGNTEAFF
TGCAGCCTATGGACAGGGGGGAACACTGAAGCTTTCTTT
>TRBD2|few|TRBV11-2|TRBJ2-1
CASSLYRTSGRILSYNEQFF
TGTGCCAGCAGCTTATATAGGACTAGCGGGAGGATACTCTCCTACAATGAGCAGTTCTTC
>NA|few|TRBV27|TRBJ2-5
CASSLSLGTKETQYF
TGTGCCAGCAGTTTAAGTCTAGGGACAAAAGAGACCCAGTACTTC
>TRBD1|NA|TRBV20-1|TRBJ2-5
CSARTGGNFRETQYF
TGCAGTGCTAGAACAGGGGGCAATTTTCGGGAGACCCAGTACTTC
>NA|few|TRBV4-3|TRBJ1-2
CASSQVDRNYGYTF
TGCGCCAGCAGCCAGGTTGACAGGAACTATGGCTACACCTTC
>NA|NA|TRBV7-9|TRBJ1-4
CASSLAGLANEKLFF
TGTGCCAGCAGCTTAGCTGGGCTGGCTAATGAAAAACTGTTTTTT
>TRBD2|NA|TRBV20-1|TRBJ2-3
CSAVLPSGGVRGDTQYF
TGCAGTGCGGTACTACCTAGCGGGGGAGTCCGGGGAGATACGCAGTATTTT
>TRBD1|few|TRBV10-3|TRBJ1-6
CAISASTGGSPLHF
TGTGCCATCAGTGCTTCTACAGGGGGTTCACCCCTCCACTTT
>NA|NA|TRBV20-1|TRBJ2-3
CSARVGFTDTQYF
TGCAGTGCTAGAGTGGGATTCACAGATACGCAGTATTTT
>TRBD1|NA|TRBV5-1|TRBJ2-5
CASRPDRGSSETQYF
TGCGCCAGCAGGCCAGACAGGGGGAGTTCAGAGACCCAGTACTTC
>TRBD2|NA|TRBV7-8|TRBJ2-7
CASSPPPRASGSGEQYF
TGTGCCAGCAGCCCACCCCCACGAGCTAGCGGGAGTGGTGAGCAGTACTTC
>NA|NA|TRBV7-8|TRBJ2-1
CASSFIKTSNEQFF
TGTGCCAGCAGCTTTATCAAAACTAGTAATGAGCAGTTCTTC
>NA|NA|TRBV6-1|TRBJ2-1
CASSGGVNEQFF
TGTGCCAGCAGTGGAGGGGTCAATGAGCAGTTCTTC
>NA|few|TRBV7-6|TRBJ2-1
CASSPQDALINEQFF
TGTGCCAGCAGCCCCCAGGACGCGCTTATAAATGAGCAGTTCTTC
>TRBD2|many|TRBV13|TRBJ2-7
CASSPRTRRYEQYF
TGTGCCAGCAGCCCCCGGACTAGAAGATACGAGCAGTACTTC
>NA|few|TRBV6-2/TRBV6-3|TRBJ2-6
CASSYHSGTGFGANVLTF
TGTGCCAGCAGTTACCACTCGGGTACGGGGTTTGGGGCCAACGTCCTGACTTTC
>TRBD1|few|TRBV28|TRBJ2-3
CASTQGADTQYF
TGTGCCAGCACACAGGGGGCAGATACGCAGTATTTT
>NA|few|TRBV7-8|TRBJ2-5
CASSRGPSGETQYF
TGTGCCAGCAGTCGAGGACCCTCAGGGGAGACCCAGTACTTC
>TRBD1|NA|TRBV28|TRBJ2-1
CASSPEDRGRLEQFF
TGTGCCAGCAGCCCAGAGGACAGGGGGCGATTGGAGCAGTTCTTC